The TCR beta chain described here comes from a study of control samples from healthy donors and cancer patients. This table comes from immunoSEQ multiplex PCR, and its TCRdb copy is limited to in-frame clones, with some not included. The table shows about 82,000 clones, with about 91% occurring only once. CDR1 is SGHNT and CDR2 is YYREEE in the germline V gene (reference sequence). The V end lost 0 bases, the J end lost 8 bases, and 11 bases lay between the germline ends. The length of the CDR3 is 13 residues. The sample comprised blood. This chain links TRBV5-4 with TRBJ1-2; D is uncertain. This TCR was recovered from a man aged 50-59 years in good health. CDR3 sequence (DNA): TGTGCCAGCAGCTTGGCCCACCTGGGGGGCTACACCTTC. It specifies CASSLAHLGGYTF.